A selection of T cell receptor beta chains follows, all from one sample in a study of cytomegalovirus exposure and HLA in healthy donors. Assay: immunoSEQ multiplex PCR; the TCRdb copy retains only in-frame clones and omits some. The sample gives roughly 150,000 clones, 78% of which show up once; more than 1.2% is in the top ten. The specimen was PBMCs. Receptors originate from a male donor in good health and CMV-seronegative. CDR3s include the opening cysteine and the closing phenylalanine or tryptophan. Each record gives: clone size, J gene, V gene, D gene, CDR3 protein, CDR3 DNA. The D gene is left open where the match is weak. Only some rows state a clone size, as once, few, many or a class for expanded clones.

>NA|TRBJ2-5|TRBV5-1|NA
CASSLGGQAVETQYF
TGCGCCAGCAGCTTAGGCGGACAAGCTGTAGAGACCCAGTACTTC
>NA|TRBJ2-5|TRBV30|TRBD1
CAWTPGQKETQYF
TGTGCCTGGACGCCGGGACAGAAAGAGACCCAGTACTTC
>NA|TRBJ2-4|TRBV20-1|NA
CSASRVNIQYF
TGCAGTGCAAGCCGGGTAAACATTCAGTACTTC
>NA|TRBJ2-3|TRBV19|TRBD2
CASSVVAGLDTQYF
TGTGCCAGTAGTGTGGTAGCGGGACTAGATACGCAGTATTTT
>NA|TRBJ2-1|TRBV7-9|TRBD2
CASSLSGGVDEQFF
TGTGCCAGCAGTCTTAGCGGGGGGGTTGATGAGCAGTTCTTC
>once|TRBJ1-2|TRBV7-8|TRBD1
CASSLADRGSSGYTF
TGTGCCAGCAGCTTAGCGGACAGGGGATCGAGTGGCTACACCTTC
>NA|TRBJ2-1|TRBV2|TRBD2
CASRGPGLAVYNEQFF
TGTGCCAGCAGGGGCCCGGGACTAGCGGTTTACAATGAGCAGTTCTTC
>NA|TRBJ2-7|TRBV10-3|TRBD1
CAISDRDRSAYEQYF
TGTGCCATCAGTGACCGGGACAGGTCAGCCTACGAGCAGTACTTC
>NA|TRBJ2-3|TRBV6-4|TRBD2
CASSETSGGTDTQYF
TGTGCCAGCAGTGAGACTAGCGGGGGCACAGATACGCAGTATTTT
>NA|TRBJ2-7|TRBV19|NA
CASSIDHYRERYEQYF
TGTGCCAGTAGTATAGACCATTACAGGGAACGGTACGAGCAGTACTTC
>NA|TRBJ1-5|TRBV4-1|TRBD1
CASNQGANSNQPQHF
TGCGCCAGCAACCAGGGGGCGAATAGCAATCAGCCCCAGCATTTT
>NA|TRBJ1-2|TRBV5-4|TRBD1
CASSPAAVGQGQSGYTF
TGTGCCAGCAGCCCCGCAGCGGTGGGACAGGGTCAGTCTGGCTACACCTTC
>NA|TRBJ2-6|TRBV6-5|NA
CATTSLGAGANVLTF
TGTGCCACGACCTCCTTAGGGGCCGGGGCCAACGTCCTGACTTTC
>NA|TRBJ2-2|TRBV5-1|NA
CASSLGKTLNTGELFF
TGCGCCAGCAGCTTGGGTAAAACTCTGAACACCGGGGAGCTGTTTTTT
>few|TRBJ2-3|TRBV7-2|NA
CASSRLVGGHRVGRDTQYF
TGTGCCAGCAGCCGCTTAGTGGGGGGGCACAGGGTTGGCCGAGATACGCAGTATTTT
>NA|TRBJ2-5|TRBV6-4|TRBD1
CASSQTGDHQETQYF
TGTGCCAGCAGCCAAACAGGGGACCACCAAGAGACCCAGTACTTC